This is a list of T cell receptor beta chains from one sample in a study of radiation and T cells in renal cell carcinoma. This table comes from immunoSEQ multiplex PCR, and its TCRdb copy is limited to in-frame clones, with some not included. The table has tens of thousands of clones, 80% to 85% seen once; the top ten hold around 26%. The sequencing here drew on blood, taken from a patient whose treatment included radiotherapy and nephrectomy. These receptors all come from a woman in her seventies with renal cell carcinoma. CDR3s include the opening cysteine and the closing phenylalanine or tryptophan. The D gene is left open where the match is weak. Clone size, where shown, is once, few, many, or a class for clones that have expanded.

v_call: TRBV5-1
d_call: .
j_call: TRBJ2-5
clone_size: .
cdr3_aa: CASRETGGEFSETQYF
cdr3_nt: TGCGCCAGCAGGGAAACGGGGGGCGAGTTTAGTGAGACCCAGTACTTC

v_call: TRBV9
d_call: .
j_call: TRBJ1-5
clone_size: few
cdr3_aa: CASSVAGRSNQPQHF
cdr3_nt: TGTGCCAGCAGCGTAGCCGGACGGAGCAATCAGCCCCAGCATTTT

v_call: TRBV5-1
d_call: .
j_call: TRBJ2-7
clone_size: .
cdr3_aa: CASSPLSGGRGSYEQYF
cdr3_nt: TGCGCCAGCAGCCCGCTGTCTGGTGGAAGAGGCTCCTACGAGCAGTACTTC

v_call: TRBV5-1
d_call: .
j_call: TRBJ2-5
clone_size: .
cdr3_aa: CASSSGTSRTQYF
cdr3_nt: TGCGCCAGCAGCTCTGGGACTTCCCGGACCCAGTACTTC

v_call: TRBV9
d_call: .
j_call: TRBJ2-5
clone_size: .
cdr3_aa: CASSVDVTETQYF
cdr3_nt: TGTGCCAGCAGCGTAGATGTGACGGAGACCCAGTACTTC

v_call: TRBV5-4
d_call: TRBD1
j_call: TRBJ2-7
clone_size: .
cdr3_aa: CASSPGQLSYEQYF
cdr3_nt: TGTGCCAGCAGCCCGGGACAGTTAAGCTACGAGCAGTACTTC

v_call: TRBV7-9
d_call: TRBD1
j_call: TRBJ2-7
clone_size: .
cdr3_aa: CASSSWTGGINEQYF
cdr3_nt: TGTGCCAGCAGCTCTTGGACAGGGGGCATTAACGAGCAGTACTTC

v_call: TRBV6-5
d_call: TRBD1
j_call: TRBJ1-1
clone_size: few
cdr3_aa: CASSLQGETEAFF
cdr3_nt: TGTGCCAGCAGTCTTCAGGGGGAGACTGAAGCTTTCTTT

v_call: TRBV5-1
d_call: TRBD1
j_call: TRBJ2-3
clone_size: .
cdr3_aa: CASSPVGQGADTQYF
cdr3_nt: TGCGCCAGCAGCCCTGTGGGACAGGGAGCAGATACGCAGTATTTT

v_call: TRBV7-2
d_call: TRBD2
j_call: TRBJ2-5
clone_size: .
cdr3_aa: CASSEGLAAPEETQYF
cdr3_nt: TGTGCCAGCAGCGAGGGACTAGCGGCTCCAGAAGAGACCCAGTACTTC

v_call: TRBV19
d_call: .
j_call: TRBJ2-1
clone_size: .
cdr3_aa: CASSQNEQFF
cdr3_nt: TGTGCCAGTAGCCAAAATGAGCAGTTCTTC

v_call: TRBV19
d_call: TRBD1
j_call: TRBJ2-7
clone_size: few
cdr3_aa: CASSTDRSTEQYF
cdr3_nt: TGTGCCAGTAGTACGGACAGGTCCACCGAGCAGTACTTC

v_call: TRBV2
d_call: .
j_call: TRBJ1-2
clone_size: .
cdr3_aa: CASSPEGRGNGYTF
cdr3_nt: TGTGCCAGCAGCCCAGAGGGCAGGGGAAACGGCTACACCTTC

v_call: TRBV29-1
d_call: .
j_call: TRBJ2-3
clone_size: .
cdr3_aa: CSVVRDLSDTQYF
cdr3_nt: TGCAGCGTTGTAAGGGATTTATCAGATACGCAGTATTTT

v_call: TRBV5-1
d_call: TRBD1
j_call: TRBJ1-1
clone_size: .
cdr3_aa: CASSLQGEGGTEAFF
cdr3_nt: TGCGCCAGCAGCTTACAGGGGGAGGGTGGCACTGAAGCTTTCTTT

v_call: TRBV7-9
d_call: .
j_call: TRBJ1-1
clone_size: few
cdr3_aa: CASSLADGEAFF
cdr3_nt: TGTGCCAGCAGCTTGGCCGACGGTGAAGCTTTCTTT

v_call: TRBV27
d_call: .
j_call: TRBJ1-2
clone_size: .
cdr3_aa: CASSLSVFEGVHYGYTF
cdr3_nt: TGTGCCAGCAGTTTATCAGTCTTTGAGGGGGTTCACTATGGCTACACCTTC

v_call: TRBV4-2
d_call: .
j_call: TRBJ1-1
clone_size: .
cdr3_aa: CASSQDSGSGDTEAFF
cdr3_nt: TGTGCCAGCAGCCAAGACTCAGGGTCGGGGGACACTGAAGCTTTCTTT

v_call: TRBV6-1
d_call: .
j_call: TRBJ2-7
clone_size: .
cdr3_aa: CASGRDNYEQYF
cdr3_nt: TGTGCCAGCGGCCGGGACAACTACGAGCAGTACTTC

v_call: TRBV28
d_call: TRBD1
j_call: TRBJ1-2
clone_size: .
cdr3_aa: CATFRDRGNYGYTF
cdr3_nt: TGTGCCACCTTCCGGGACAGGGGTAACTATGGCTACACCTTC

v_call: TRBV11-2
d_call: .
j_call: TRBJ2-7
clone_size: .
cdr3_aa: CASRRGAAVQYF
cdr3_nt: TGTGCCAGCCGTCGGGGTGCGGCTGTGCAGTACTTC